A selection of T cell receptor beta chains follows, all from one sample in a study of blood T cell repertoires in COVID-19. Sequencing used immunoSEQ multiplex PCR; TCRdb keeps in-frame clones, though not all of them. The sample holds roughly 390,000 clones; 85% are singletons and the top ten take 3.6%. Material: peripheral blood. The receptors shown here come from a woman aged 18-29 years with acute or convalescent COVID-19. CDR3s include the opening cysteine and the closing phenylalanine or tryptophan. A D gene is named only where the DNA matches it firmly. Not every row has a clone size; where given, it reads once, few, many or a size class.

few	-	TRBV14	TRBJ1-1	TGTGCCAGCAGCTCCTACCAGGCAGTTGAAGCTTTCTTT	CASSSYQAVEAFF
-	-	TRBV9	TRBJ1-3	TGTGCCAGCAGCCCCAGTTCTGGAAACACCATATATTTT	CASSPSSGNTIYF
-	-	TRBV12-3/TRBV12-4	TRBJ1-4	TGTGCCAGCAAACGGGATAATGAAAAACTGTTTTTT	CASKRDNEKLFF
once	-	TRBV30	TRBJ1-1	TGTGCCTGGAGCCGAGCTACCATGAACACTGAAGCTTTCTTT	CAWSRATMNTEAFF
once	TRBD1	TRBV9	TRBJ2-2	TGTGCCAGCAGCGACCGGACAGGGCCAAGAGCGAACACCGGGGAGCTGTTTTTT	CASSDRTGPRANTGELFF
-	TRBD1	TRBV5-1	TRBJ1-6	TGCGCCAGCAGGCTGGACAGGGAAGATTCACCCCTCCACTTT	CASRLDREDSPLHF
-	TRBD1	TRBV19	TRBJ1-5	TGTGCCAGTAGTCCTACAGGGGGTTCTTTTTATAGCAATCAGCCCCAGCATTTT	CASSPTGGSFYSNQPQHF
once	TRBD1	TRBV27	TRBJ1-2	TGTGCCACCTTCGACAGGGTTGGCGGCTACACCTTC	CATFDRVGGYTF
once	-	TRBV19	TRBJ1-6	TGTGCCAGTAGTCCCAGGGAAGGGGCTAATTCACCCCTCCACTTT	CASSPREGANSPLHF
-	-	TRBV4-1	TRBJ1-5	TGCGCCAGCAGCCAAGATATTTGGGAGGGAGGCGATCAGCCCCAGCATTTT	CASSQDIWEGGDQPQHF
-	-	TRBV7-9	TRBJ2-1	TGTGCCAGCAGCCCACAGGGATACAATGAGCAGTTCTTC	CASSPQGYNEQFF
-	-	TRBV7-2	TRBJ2-3	TGTGCCAGCAGCCTTAGCGTAAGCACAGATACGCAGTATTTT	CASSLSVSTDTQYF
-	-	TRBV2	TRBJ2-1	TGTGCCAGCAGTCCCCAGACTAGTTCTTACAATGAGCAGTTCTTC	CASSPQTSSYNEQFF
-	TRBD1	TRBV7-2	TRBJ2-7	TGTGCCAGCAGCTGGGGGACAGTCTCCTACGAGCAGTACTTC	CASSWGTVSYEQYF
-	-	TRBV9	TRBJ1-2	TGTGCCAGCAGCGTCGACCCTAGTGGGGCCTATGGCTACACCTTC	CASSVDPSGAYGYTF
-	-	TRBV9	TRBJ2-3	TGTGCCAGCAGCTCAGTCAGGGGGGTCATAACTAGCACAGATACGCAGTATTTT	CASSSVRGVITSTDTQYF
-	-	TRBV7-8	TRBJ1-1	TGTGCCAGCAGCTCACCCTTTGGGGGGATTGCCACTGAAGCTTTCTTT	CASSSPFGGIATEAFF
-	-	TRBV12-3/TRBV12-4	TRBJ1-2	TGTGCCAGCAGTTGGGGGCTTATGGATGGCTACACCTTC	CASSWGLMDGYTF
-	-	TRBV7-9	TRBJ1-1	TGTGCCAGCAGACGGGGTACGCCTCAGGAATCGCCGGAAGCTTTCTTT	CASRRGTPQESPEAFF
-	-	TRBV21-1	TRBJ1-1	TGTGCCAGCAAAGGAAGACAGGGGGCGGCTCTTTGCACTGAAGCTTTCTTT	CASKGRQGAALCTEAFF
-	TRBD2	TRBV5-1	TRBJ2-3	TGCGCCAGCAGCAAAATACGGACTAGCGAAAACACAGATACGCAGTATTTT	CASSKIRTSENTDTQYF
-	-	TRBV30	TRBJ1-5	TGTGCCTGGAGTCCAGGGACTGGCCCCCAGCATTTT	CAWSPGTGPQHF
-	-	TRBV12-5	TRBJ2-3	TGTGCTAGTGGTTTGGCCTCCCAACTAAGTCCTACCACGACAGATACGCAGTATTTT	CASGLASQLSPTTTDTQYF
-	TRBD2	TRBV6-5	TRBJ2-1	TGTGCCAGCAGTTACTCTCGGGGGGGCCACTATGAGCAGTTCTTC	CASSYSRGGHYEQFF
-	TRBD2	TRBV5-1	TRBJ2-5	TGCGCCAGCAGCTTGGTGCTAGCGGGAAAGACCCAGTACTTC	CASSLVLAGKTQYF
-	TRBD2	TRBV7-3	TRBJ2-1	TGTGCCAGCAGCCCCGGAGCGGGAGGGGTTCGGAATGAGCAGTTCTTC	CASSPGAGGVRNEQFF
-	-	TRBV24-1	TRBJ2-1	TGTGCCACCAGTGACCGCCTCTCCGGGAGCTCCTACAATGAGCAGTTCTTC	CATSDRLSGSSYNEQFF
-	-	TRBV29-1	TRBJ1-2	TGCAGCGCTGACGATGTTACCAGCTATGGCTACACCTTC	CSADDVTSYGYTF
-	TRBD1	TRBV2	TRBJ2-7	TGTGCCAGCAGGAGGGACAGGGATCGCGAGCAGTACTTC	CASRRDRDREQYF
-	TRBD2	TRBV4-2	TRBJ2-7	TGTGCCAGCAGCCTGGGACTAGCGGCAGATTCCTACGAGCAGTACTTC	CASSLGLAADSYEQYF
-	-	TRBV5-8	TRBJ2-7	TGTGCCAGCAGTGGCGGGGCCCGGGAGTACTTC	CASSGGAREYF
-	-	TRBV5-6	TRBJ1-1	TGTGCCAGCAGCTTGGTCGACACTGAAGCTTTCTTT	CASSLVDTEAFF
-	-	TRBV5-1	TRBJ1-4	TGCGCCAGCAGCTTTTCCGCCGGGGAGGGGGGTGAAAAACTGTTTTTT	CASSFSAGEGGEKLFF
-	TRBD1	TRBV5-4	TRBJ1-6	TGTGCCAGCAGCTTAGGACAGGGGGAGTCACCCCTCCACTTT	CASSLGQGESPLHF
few	-	TRBV10-1	TRBJ1-1	TGCGCCAGCAGCCGGACCCGGGGGAACACTGAAGCTTTCTTT	CASSRTRGNTEAFF
-	-	TRBV6-5	TRBJ2-2	TGTGCCAGCAGTAAAAGGACAGCGAACACCGGGGAGCTGTTTTTT	CASSKRTANTGELFF
-	TRBD1	TRBV7-2	TRBJ1-2	TGTGCCACCGACAGGGTACAAGGCTACACCTTC	CATDRVQGYTF
-	-	TRBV12-5	TRBJ2-7	TGTGCTAGTCTCCAAGAGCGCCGGACCTACGAGCAGTACTTC	CASLQERRTYEQYF
-	TRBD1	TRBV28	TRBJ2-1	TGTGCCAGCCTTGGACAGGTACCCTACAATGAGCAGTTCTTC	CASLGQVPYNEQFF